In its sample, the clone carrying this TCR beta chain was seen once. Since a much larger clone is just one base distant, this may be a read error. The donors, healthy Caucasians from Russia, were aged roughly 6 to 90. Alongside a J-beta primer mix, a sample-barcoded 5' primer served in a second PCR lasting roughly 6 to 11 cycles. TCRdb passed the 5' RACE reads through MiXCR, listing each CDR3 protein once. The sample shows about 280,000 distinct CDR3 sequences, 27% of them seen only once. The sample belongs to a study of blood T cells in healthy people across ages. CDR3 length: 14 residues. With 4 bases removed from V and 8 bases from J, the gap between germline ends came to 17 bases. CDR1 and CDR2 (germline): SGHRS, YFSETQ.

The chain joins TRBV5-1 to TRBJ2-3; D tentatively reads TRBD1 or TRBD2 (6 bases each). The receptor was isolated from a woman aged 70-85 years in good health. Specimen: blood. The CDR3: CASSVESEGGTQYF. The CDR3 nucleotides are TGCGCCAGCAGCGTCGAATCCGAGGGGGGTACGCAGTATTTT.